The 4 T cell receptor beta chains given below trace back to one sample, sequenced in a study of T cells in Graves' hyperthyroidism and ophthalmopathy. Researchers took RNA transcripts and amplified the TCR beta CDR3 regions from them. The HTBI primer set drove a first-round RT-PCR of the TCR CDR3. TCRdb processed the multiplex PCR reads anew with MiXCR; each CDR3 protein has one entry. Among some 460,000 distinct CDR3 sequences listed, less than 20% were seen once. Material for sequencing was blood. The receptors originated from a woman between 18 and 29 years old with Graves' hyperthyroidism.

This clonotype was seen ten or more times. V is TRBV11-2 and J is TRBJ2-7, with D possibly being TRBD2 (6 bases). Deletions cut 2 bases from V and 3 bases from J, with 11 bases between. This CDR3 contains 14 residues. Germline loops: CDR1 SGHAT, CDR2 FQNNGV. The CDR3 is CASSLLMGGYEQYF. CDR3 bases: TGTGCCAGCAGCTTACTCATGGGGGGCTACGAGCAGTACTTC.

The table lists this clonotype with many counts. The chain couples TRBV29-1 to TRBJ2-7; D not resolved. CDR1 is SQVTM and CDR2 is ANQGSEA in the germline V gene. The CDR3 runs to 13 residues. V was cut by 6 bases and J by 7 bases, with 19 bases left in between. CDR3 nucleotide sequence: TGCAGCGTCAAGGGTATGGGGAATGGGGAGCAGTACTTC. This encodes CSVKGMGNGEQYF.

This clonotype was observed a few times. V usage is TRBV6-1 and J usage is TRBJ2-3, with 10 positions matching TRBD1. CDR3 length: 17 amino acids. Germline V gene lookup returns CDR1 MNHNS and CDR2 SASEGT. J was trimmed by 1 base and V by 6 bases; bases with no gene match: 10. CDR3 in amino acids: CASRPWGTGAGTDTQYF. The CDR3 DNA reads TGTGCCAGCAGGCCTTGGGGGACAGGGGCGGGCACAGATACGCAGTATTTT.

The chain couples TRBV5-1 to TRBJ2-7, with 8 bases lining up with TRBD1. Germline V CDR1 and CDR2: SGHRS, YFSETQ. Trimming removed 4 bases from V and 4 bases from J; junction bases left unmatched: 10. This CDR3 is built from 15 residues. Written as DNA, the CDR3 is TGCGCCAGCAGCGCAGACAGGGGCGTGAATTACGAGCAGTACTTC. Its translation: CASSADRGVNYEQYF.